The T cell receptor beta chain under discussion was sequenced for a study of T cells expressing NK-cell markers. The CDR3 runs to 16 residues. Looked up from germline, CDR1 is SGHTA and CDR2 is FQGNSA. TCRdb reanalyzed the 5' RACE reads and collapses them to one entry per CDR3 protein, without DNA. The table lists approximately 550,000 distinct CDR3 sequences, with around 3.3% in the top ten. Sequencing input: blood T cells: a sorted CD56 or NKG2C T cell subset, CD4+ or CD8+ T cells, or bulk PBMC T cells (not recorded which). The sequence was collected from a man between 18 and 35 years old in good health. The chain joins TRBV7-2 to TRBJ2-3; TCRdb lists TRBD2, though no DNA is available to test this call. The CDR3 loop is CASSNGLAKLTDTQYF. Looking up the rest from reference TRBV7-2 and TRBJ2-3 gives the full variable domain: GAGVSQSPSNKVTEKGKDVELRCDPISGHTALYWYRQSLGQGLEFLIYFQGNSAPDKSGLPSDRFSAERTGGSVSTLTIQRTQQEDSAVYLCASSNGLAKLTDTQYFGPGTRLTVL.